Each of the 8 T cell receptor beta chains below was sequenced from the same sample in a study of blood T cells in healthy people across ages. Combining a sample-barcoded 5' primer with a J-beta primer mix, a second PCR ran for roughly 6 to 12 cycles. From the 5' RACE reads, TCRdb called clonotypes with MiXCR, one entry per CDR3 protein. Among more than 1,400,000 distinct CDR3 sequences, 35% to 45% were seen once, and the ten largest hold 7.9%. The specimen was blood. These receptors were obtained from a woman between 18 and 30 years old in good health.

The chain uses TRBV12-5 and TRBJ2-2, with D perhaps TRBD1 (5 bases). Germline V gene lookup returns CDR1 LGHNT and CDR2 FRNRAP. The germline V and J ends were trimmed by 6 bases and 0 bases, with 20 bases remaining between them. CDR3 length: 18 amino acids. CDR3 in amino acids: CASGPPGLAEPNTGELFF. The DNA for the CDR3 is TGTGCTAGTGGCCCTCCAGGGTTAGCCGAACCGAACACCGGGGAGCTGTTTTTT.

This clonotype was counted a few times. J is TRBJ2-1 and V is TRBV7-9; TRBD2 might be the D (5 bases). The CDR3 is 15 amino acids. CDR1 SEHNR and CDR2 FQNEAQ come from the germline V gene (reference sequence). V gave up 8 bases and J gave up 0 bases, with 14 bases separating them. CDR3 nucleotide sequence: TGTGCCAGCTTTGGAGCGGTTAGCTCCTACAATGAGCAGTTCTTC. Its translation is CASFGAVSSYNEQFF.

The J gene is TRBJ2-7, the V gene TRBV27; D is undetermined. The CDR3 is 15 amino acids. V shed 1 base and J shed 0 bases, with 10 bases lying between them. Per the germline V gene, CDR1 is MNHEY and CDR2 is SMNVEV (reference sequence). CDR3 loop: CASSLLGGVSYEQYF. The CDR3 nucleotides read TGTGCCAGCAGTTTATTAGGCGGAGTCTCCTACGAGCAGTACTTC.

The chain links TRBV7-6 to TRBJ2-1, with TRBD2 identical over 10 bases. The V segment lost 1 base and the J segment 4 bases; nucleotides outside the gene matches: 4. This CDR3 is 16 amino acids long. CDR1 is SGHVS and CDR2 is FNYEAQ in the germline V gene. For the CDR3, the DNA is TGTGCCAGCAGCTTAGGGGTTAGCGGGGGGTACAATGAGCAGTTCTTC. Residues: CASSLGVSGGYNEQFF. Supplemented by reference TRBV7-6 and TRBJ2-1, the full variable domain reads GAGVSQSPRYKVTKRGQDVALRCDPISGHVSLYWYRQALGQGPEFLTYFNYEAQQDKSGLPNDRFSAERPEGSISTLTIQRTEQRDSAMYRCASSLGVSGGYNEQFFGPGTRLTVL.

The chain recombines TRBV29-1 with TRBJ2-7, with 14 bases that match TRBD2. The CDR3 is 18 amino acids. Germline-derived CDR1 and CDR2 are SQVTM and ANQGSEA. Trimming removed 6 bases from V and 2 bases from J; junction bases left unmatched: 15. CDR3 residues: CSVDTGGLAGANPYEQYF. Written as DNA, the CDR3 is TGCAGCGTCGACACGGGGGGACTAGCGGGGGCCAACCCCTACGAGCAGTACTTC.

The rearrangement uses TRBV12-3 or TRBV12-4 and TRBJ2-2; D possibly corresponds to TRBD1 (6 bases). V was cut by 4 bases and J by 3 bases, with 12 bases left in between. The CDR3 consists of 15 residues. Here the CDR3 DNA reads TGTGCCAGCAGTTCGGGGACACATTACACCGGGGAGCTGTTTTTT. Protein: CASSSGTHYTGELFF.

This clonotype was seen repeatedly, ten times or more. The chain employs TRBV20-1 and TRBJ1-4, with 9 positions matching TRBD1. In germline, CDR1 is DFQATT, CDR2 SNEGSKA (reference sequence). This CDR3 is 14 amino acids long. J was trimmed by 8 bases and V by 6 bases; bases with no gene match: 10. The CDR3, as DNA: TGCAGTGCCCACCAAGGGACAGGGTTCGAAAAACTGTTTTTT. This sequence encodes CSAHQGTGFEKLFF.

This clonotype was counted between two and nine times. The chain is built from TRBV28 and TRBJ1-2; 8 positions agree with TRBD1. Germline V gene data show CDR1 as MDHEN and CDR2 as SYDVKM. CDR3 length: 16 residues. V lost 5 bases to trimming and J lost 5 bases; unmatched junction nucleotides: 13. CDR3 coding DNA: TGTGCCAGCAGTCCCCTACCGACAGGGGAAACGTATGGCTACACCTTC. Amino acids: CASSPLPTGETYGYTF.